This T cell receptor (beta chain) was retrieved from a study of blood T cell repertoires in COVID-19. Overall study context: From the United States, Italy and Spain came samples of acute and convalescent COVID-19. From T cells, B-cell-depleted T cells, or PBMCs came the material, which was cDNA or gDNA.

Germline CDR1 reads DFQATT; CDR2 reads SNEGSKA (reference sequence). The CDR3 consists of 10 residues. V was pared by 6 bases and J by 5 bases, with 7 bases between. TCRdb keeps only in-frame clones here, not all; method: immunoSEQ multiplex PCR. The sample has approximately 40,000 clones; approximately 85% are singletons. Sequences were obtained from peripheral blood. The V gene is TRBV20-1, the J gene TRBJ2-5; D unclear. This TCR came from a man in his 60s with active or convalescent COVID-19. CDR3 nucleotides: TGCAGTGCAGTCAGGGAGACCCAGTACTTC. Its translation: CSAVRETQYF.